This T cell receptor beta chain was sequenced in a study of T cell responses to AZD1222 COVID-19 vaccine (dated by TCRdb to about 2021). Broadly, across the study: AZD1222 recipients with second doses at about 4 weeks or about 12 weeks were pooled, because spike-specific TCR depth and breadth did not differ between schedules. TCR sequencing covered approximately 230 trial participants: some 210 given two doses of AZD1222 and about 26 given two doses of MenACWY control vaccine. Trial participants were enrolled by age into 18-55, 56-69 and 70-plus year subgroups, with around 140, 26 and 57 TCR-sequenced participants respectively. Findings and caveats that apply to the study as a whole: In the small 56-69-year group, the increase in depth fell short of significance, most likely because of low power. Spike-specific TCR breadth and depth rose significantly after two AZD1222 doses compared with day 0 and with MenACWY recipients. Reportedly, almost half of the unique spike-specific TCRs recognized epitopes lying outside the regions that are mutated in the B.1.351 and B.1.1.7 variants. Conclusions about previously exposed vaccinees were limited because only a handful of AZD1222 recipients were SARS-CoV-2 seropositive at baseline. Participants were mostly white British and included more females than males, and it was suggested by the authors that clonal diversity may have been underestimated. Because no samples from the day 14 peak response were available, repertoires could be characterized only after the peak T cell response. The whole spike protein was spanned by vaccine-associated CD4 TCRs, and dominant responses were seen in regions 160-218 and 743-854.

About this clone: It lacks a known antigen. No much larger clonotype is one base removed from it; base qualities were not supplied.

The sample's time point label, in plain terms: baseline before first vaccination. Vaccinee samples were obtained from the UK trials COV001 and COV002, which included a single-blind randomized controlled phase 2/3 trial of AZD1222 (ChAdOx1 nCoV-19) in healthy adults. Trial participant PBMC samples were collected at day 0 and day 28 after the second dose for TCRbeta chain sequencing. V loses 8 bases of germline sequence and J loses 0 bases, and the interval between the two ends is 17 bases. The CDR3 runs 15 residues from the cysteine to the phenylalanine. Solely the CDR3 DNA is kept, with 45 bases framed from the first base. The germline V gene gives CDR1 as MDHEN and CDR2 as SYDVKM. The CDR3 regions of human TCRbeta chains were analyzed by immunosequencing. Per the authors' processing: TCRs in the repertoires were matched against a reference library of SARS-CoV-2-specific TCRs that had been generated with the MIRA antigen-specificity platform. Breadth was defined as the fraction of unique TCRs that were SARS-CoV-2-associated. Depth was defined as the fraction of total T cells that were SARS-CoV-2-associated. Each spike-specific TCR was assigned to its reactive spike region and to a CD4 or CD8 class using the MIRA data. Log10-transformed breadth and depth values were compared by one-way ANOVA with Sidak's multiple comparisons tests. The table was pulled from immuneACCESS by TCRdb, which kept in-frame rearrangements only. Such tables lose some clones; where checked, under half of the loss comes from unresolved V genes, and the rest has no known cause. Clonal size and the V and J genes are those of that table, whereas D and trimming came from the DNA. The table for this sample lists over 100,000 clones; about 87% of them were counted only once. The top ten clones comprise about 8.7% of the sample.

The chain links TRBV28 with TRBJ2-7; TRBD1 is perhaps the D gene, given 6 matching bases. This clonotype was obtained from an adult in good health. The source material was peripheral blood, sampled on day 0 of AZD1222 vaccination. For the CDR3, the sequence is CASGWEGGSSYEQYF. Read as DNA, the sequence is TGTGCCAGCGGTTGGGAAGGGGGTAGCTCCTACGAGCAGTACTTC.